The text below deals with one TCR beta chain. This record belongs to a study of control samples from healthy donors and cancer patients. Method: immunoSEQ multiplex PCR; TCRdb's copy keeps in-frame clones and lacks some. In the table there are 100,000 to 130,000 clones, around four fifths of which are singletons. Germline CDR1 SGDLS, CDR2 YYNGEE. Trimming removed 3 bases at V and 0 bases at J, with 12 bases between. This CDR3 contains 16 residues. The gene calls are TRBV9 and TRBJ1-4; unclear D gene. The sequenced sample consisted of blood. The sequence derives from a man aged 18 to 29 in good health. For the CDR3, the DNA is TGTGCCAGCAGCGCTGGTCGGAGTACAACTAATGAAAAACTGTTTTTT. Its protein is CASSAGRSTTNEKLFF.